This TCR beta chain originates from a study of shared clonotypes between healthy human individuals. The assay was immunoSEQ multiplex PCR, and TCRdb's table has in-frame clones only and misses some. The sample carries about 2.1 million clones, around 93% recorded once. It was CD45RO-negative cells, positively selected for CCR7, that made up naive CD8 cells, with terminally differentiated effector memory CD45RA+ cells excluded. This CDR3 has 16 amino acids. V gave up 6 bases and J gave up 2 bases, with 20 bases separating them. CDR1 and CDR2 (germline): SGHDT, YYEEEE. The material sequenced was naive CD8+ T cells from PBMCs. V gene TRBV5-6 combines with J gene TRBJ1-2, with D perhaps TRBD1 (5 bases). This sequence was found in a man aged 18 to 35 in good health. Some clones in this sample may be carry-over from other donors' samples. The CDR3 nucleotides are TGTGCCAGCACCGACGTGACGGGGGTTCGAAACTATGGCTACACCTTC. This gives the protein CASTDVTGVRNYGYTF. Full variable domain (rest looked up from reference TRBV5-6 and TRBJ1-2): DAGVTQSPTHLIKTRGQQVTLRCSPKSGHDTVSWYQQALGQGPQFIFQYYEEEERQRGNFPDRFSGHQFPNYSSELNVNALLLGDSALYLCASTDVTGVRNYGYTFGSGTRLTVV.